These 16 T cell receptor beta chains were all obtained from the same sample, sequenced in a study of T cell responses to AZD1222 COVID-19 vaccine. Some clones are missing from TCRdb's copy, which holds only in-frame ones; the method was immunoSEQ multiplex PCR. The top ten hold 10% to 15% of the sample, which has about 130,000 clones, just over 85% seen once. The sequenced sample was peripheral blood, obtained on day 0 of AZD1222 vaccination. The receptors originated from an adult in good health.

DNA of the CDR3: TGTGCCAGCAGCTCGGACCGCCGGGACAGGGGGCAAGGCGGGGAGCTGTTTTTT. Its protein is CASSSDRRDRGQGGELFF. V and J are TRBV5-6 and TRBJ2-2, with TRBD1 matching 12 bases. Germline values: CDR1 SGHDT, CDR2 YYEEEE. The CDR3 contains 18 residues. With 3 bases clipped from V and 7 bases from J, the junction kept 13 bases outside the gene matches.

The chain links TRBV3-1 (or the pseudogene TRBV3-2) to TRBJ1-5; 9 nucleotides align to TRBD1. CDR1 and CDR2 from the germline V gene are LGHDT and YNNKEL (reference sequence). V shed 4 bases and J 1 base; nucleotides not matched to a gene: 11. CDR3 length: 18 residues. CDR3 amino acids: CASSPGTGLFGSNQPQHF. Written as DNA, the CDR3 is TGTGCCAGCAGCCCCGGGACAGGGTTGTTCGGGAGCAATCAGCCCCAGCATTTT.

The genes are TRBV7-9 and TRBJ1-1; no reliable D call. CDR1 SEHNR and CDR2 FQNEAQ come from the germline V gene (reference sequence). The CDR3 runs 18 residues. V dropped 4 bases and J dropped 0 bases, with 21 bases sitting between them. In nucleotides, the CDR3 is TGTGCCAGCAGCTCGCTTCCTCCCGCTCTACCCATGAACACTGAAGCTTTCTTT. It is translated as CASSSLPPALPMNTEAFF.

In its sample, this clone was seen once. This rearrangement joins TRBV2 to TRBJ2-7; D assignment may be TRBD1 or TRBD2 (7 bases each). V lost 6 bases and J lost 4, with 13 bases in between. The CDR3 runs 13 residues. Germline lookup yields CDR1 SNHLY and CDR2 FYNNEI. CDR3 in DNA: TGTGCCAGCAGCCGACAGGGAGGGTACGAGCAGTACTTC. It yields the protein CASSRQGGYEQYF.

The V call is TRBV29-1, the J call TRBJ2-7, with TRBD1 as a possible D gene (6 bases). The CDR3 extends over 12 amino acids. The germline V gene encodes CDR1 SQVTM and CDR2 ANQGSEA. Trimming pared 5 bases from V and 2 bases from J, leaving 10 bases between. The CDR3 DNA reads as TGCAGCGTTAAAAGGGACACCTACGAGCAGTACTTC. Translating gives CSVKRDTYEQYF.

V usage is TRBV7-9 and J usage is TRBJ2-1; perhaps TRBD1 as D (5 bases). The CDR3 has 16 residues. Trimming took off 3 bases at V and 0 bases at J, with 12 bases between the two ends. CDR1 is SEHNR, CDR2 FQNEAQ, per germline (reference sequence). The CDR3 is CASSFGQQSSYNEQFF. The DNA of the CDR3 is TGTGCCAGCAGCTTTGGACAACAGAGCTCCTACAATGAGCAGTTCTTC.

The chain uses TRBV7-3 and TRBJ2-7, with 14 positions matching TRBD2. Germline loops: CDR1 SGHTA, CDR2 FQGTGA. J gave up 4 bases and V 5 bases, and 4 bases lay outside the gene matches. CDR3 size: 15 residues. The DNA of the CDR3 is TGTGCCAGCAGCGCCGGGACTAGCGGGAGTTACGAGCAGTACTTC. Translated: CASSAGTSGSYEQYF. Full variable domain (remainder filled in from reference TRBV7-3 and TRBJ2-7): GAGVSQTPSNKVTEKGKYVELRCDPISGHTALYWYRQSLGQGPEFLIYFQGTGAADDSGLPNDRFFAVRPEGSVSTLKIQRTERGDSAVYLCASSAGTSGSYEQYFGPGTRLTVT.

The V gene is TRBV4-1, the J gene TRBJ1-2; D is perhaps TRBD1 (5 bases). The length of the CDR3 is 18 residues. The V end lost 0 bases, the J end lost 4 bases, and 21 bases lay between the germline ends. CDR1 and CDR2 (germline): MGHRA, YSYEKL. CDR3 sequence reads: CASSQDSGPGSRTYGYTF. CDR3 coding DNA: TGCGCCAGCAGCCAAGATTCGGGGCCGGGTAGTAGAACCTATGGCTACACCTTC.

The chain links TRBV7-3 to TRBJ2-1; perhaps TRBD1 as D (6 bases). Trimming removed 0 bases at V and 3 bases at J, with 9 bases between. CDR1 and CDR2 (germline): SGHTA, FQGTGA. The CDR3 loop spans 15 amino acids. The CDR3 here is CASSLTGAIYNEQFF. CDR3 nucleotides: TGTGCCAGCAGCTTAACGGGGGCCATCTACAATGAGCAGTTCTTC. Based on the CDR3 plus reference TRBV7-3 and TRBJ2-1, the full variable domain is GAGVSQTPSNKVTEKGKYVELRCDPISGHTALYWYRQSLGQGPEFLIYFQGTGAADDSGLPNDRFFAVRPEGSVSTLKIQRTERGDSAVYLCASSLTGAIYNEQFFGPGTRLTVL.

The CDR3 DNA follows: TGTGCCAGCAGTGAAGCAGGGACCCAGGGCTATGAAAAACTGTTTTTT. This encodes CASSEAGTQGYEKLFF. The chain combines TRBV6-1 with TRBJ1-4; possibly TRBD1 for D (5 bases). This CDR3 has 16 amino acids. V was clipped by 0 bases and J by 6 bases, with 14 bases between them. CDR1 is MNHNS and CDR2 is SASEGT in the germline V gene.

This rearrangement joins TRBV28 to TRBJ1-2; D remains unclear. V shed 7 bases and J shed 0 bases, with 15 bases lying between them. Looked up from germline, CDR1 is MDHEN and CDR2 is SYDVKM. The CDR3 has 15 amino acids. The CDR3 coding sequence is TGTGCCAGCAAGATACAAGCCCGCGCTAACTATGGCTACACCTTC. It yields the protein CASKIQARANYGYTF.

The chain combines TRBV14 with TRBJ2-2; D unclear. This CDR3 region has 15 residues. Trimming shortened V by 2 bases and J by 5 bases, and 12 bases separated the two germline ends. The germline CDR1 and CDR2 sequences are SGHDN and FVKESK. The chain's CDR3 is CASSQFPTLTGELFF. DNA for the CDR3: TGTGCCAGCAGCCAATTCCCCACCCTTACCGGGGAGCTGTTTTTT.

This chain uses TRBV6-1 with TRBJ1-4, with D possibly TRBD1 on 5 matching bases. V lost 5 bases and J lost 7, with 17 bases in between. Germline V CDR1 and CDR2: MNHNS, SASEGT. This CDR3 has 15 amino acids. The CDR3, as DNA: TGTGCCAGCAGTCATGGGACTAAAGGTGGTGAAAAACTGTTTTTT. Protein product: CASSHGTKGGEKLFF.

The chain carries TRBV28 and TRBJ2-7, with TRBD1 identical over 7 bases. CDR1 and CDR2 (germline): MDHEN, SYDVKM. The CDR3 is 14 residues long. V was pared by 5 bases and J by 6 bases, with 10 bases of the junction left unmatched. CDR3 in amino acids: CASSPQGPPREQYF. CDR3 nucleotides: TGTGCCAGCAGTCCACAGGGGCCGCCCCGCGAGCAGTACTTC.

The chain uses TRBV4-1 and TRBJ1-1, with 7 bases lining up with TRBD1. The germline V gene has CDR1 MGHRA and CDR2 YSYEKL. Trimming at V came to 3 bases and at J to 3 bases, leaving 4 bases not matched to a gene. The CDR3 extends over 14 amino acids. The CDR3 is CASSHRQGHTEAFF. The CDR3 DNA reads TGCGCCAGCAGCCACAGACAGGGTCACACTGAAGCTTTCTTT.

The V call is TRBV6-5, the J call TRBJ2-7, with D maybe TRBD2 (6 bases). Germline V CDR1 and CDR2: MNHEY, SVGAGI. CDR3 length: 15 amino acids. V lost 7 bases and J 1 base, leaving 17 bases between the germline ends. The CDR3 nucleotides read TGTGCCAGCACCATGGGACTGGAGAATTCCTACGAGCAGTACTTC. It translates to CASTMGLENSYEQYF.